This T cell receptor (beta chain) stems from a study of blood T cells in healthy people across ages. Study information: About one barcoded beta molecule per two T cells came from capture by template switching. The study's findings and limits: Unknown CMV status may confound age-related changes in expanded clones.

Germline V lookup: CDR1 MDHEN, CDR2 SYDVKM. V was trimmed by 7 bases and J by 10 bases, leaving 20 bases between them. The CDR3 has 14 amino acids. The draw of peripheral blood yielded about 10 milliliters from each donor. Remarks on this clonotype: Antigen unknown.

Combining a sample-barcoded 5' primer with a J-beta primer mix, a second PCR ran for about 6 to 11 cycles. One entry per CDR3 protein results from TCRdb running MiXCR on the 5' RACE reads. Seen here are about 680,000 distinct CDR3 sequences, more than 40% observed once, and the top ten hold around a third. The sample taken for sequencing was blood. V and J are TRBV28 and TRBJ2-1; D is possibly TRBD2 (6 bases). This receptor was taken from a woman aged 60-70 years in good health. Written as DNA, the CDR3 is TGTGCCAGCACCTCCAAGGGGAGGTTCCTCGAGCAGTTCTTC. Protein product: CASTSKGRFLEQFF. Together with reference TRBV28 and TRBJ2-1, the CDR3 gives the full variable domain: DVKVTQSSRYLVKRTGEKVFLECVQDMDHENMFWYRQDPGLGLRLIYFSYDVKMKEKGDIPEGYSVSREKKERFSLILESASTNQTSMYLCASTSKGRFLEQFFGPGTRLTVL.